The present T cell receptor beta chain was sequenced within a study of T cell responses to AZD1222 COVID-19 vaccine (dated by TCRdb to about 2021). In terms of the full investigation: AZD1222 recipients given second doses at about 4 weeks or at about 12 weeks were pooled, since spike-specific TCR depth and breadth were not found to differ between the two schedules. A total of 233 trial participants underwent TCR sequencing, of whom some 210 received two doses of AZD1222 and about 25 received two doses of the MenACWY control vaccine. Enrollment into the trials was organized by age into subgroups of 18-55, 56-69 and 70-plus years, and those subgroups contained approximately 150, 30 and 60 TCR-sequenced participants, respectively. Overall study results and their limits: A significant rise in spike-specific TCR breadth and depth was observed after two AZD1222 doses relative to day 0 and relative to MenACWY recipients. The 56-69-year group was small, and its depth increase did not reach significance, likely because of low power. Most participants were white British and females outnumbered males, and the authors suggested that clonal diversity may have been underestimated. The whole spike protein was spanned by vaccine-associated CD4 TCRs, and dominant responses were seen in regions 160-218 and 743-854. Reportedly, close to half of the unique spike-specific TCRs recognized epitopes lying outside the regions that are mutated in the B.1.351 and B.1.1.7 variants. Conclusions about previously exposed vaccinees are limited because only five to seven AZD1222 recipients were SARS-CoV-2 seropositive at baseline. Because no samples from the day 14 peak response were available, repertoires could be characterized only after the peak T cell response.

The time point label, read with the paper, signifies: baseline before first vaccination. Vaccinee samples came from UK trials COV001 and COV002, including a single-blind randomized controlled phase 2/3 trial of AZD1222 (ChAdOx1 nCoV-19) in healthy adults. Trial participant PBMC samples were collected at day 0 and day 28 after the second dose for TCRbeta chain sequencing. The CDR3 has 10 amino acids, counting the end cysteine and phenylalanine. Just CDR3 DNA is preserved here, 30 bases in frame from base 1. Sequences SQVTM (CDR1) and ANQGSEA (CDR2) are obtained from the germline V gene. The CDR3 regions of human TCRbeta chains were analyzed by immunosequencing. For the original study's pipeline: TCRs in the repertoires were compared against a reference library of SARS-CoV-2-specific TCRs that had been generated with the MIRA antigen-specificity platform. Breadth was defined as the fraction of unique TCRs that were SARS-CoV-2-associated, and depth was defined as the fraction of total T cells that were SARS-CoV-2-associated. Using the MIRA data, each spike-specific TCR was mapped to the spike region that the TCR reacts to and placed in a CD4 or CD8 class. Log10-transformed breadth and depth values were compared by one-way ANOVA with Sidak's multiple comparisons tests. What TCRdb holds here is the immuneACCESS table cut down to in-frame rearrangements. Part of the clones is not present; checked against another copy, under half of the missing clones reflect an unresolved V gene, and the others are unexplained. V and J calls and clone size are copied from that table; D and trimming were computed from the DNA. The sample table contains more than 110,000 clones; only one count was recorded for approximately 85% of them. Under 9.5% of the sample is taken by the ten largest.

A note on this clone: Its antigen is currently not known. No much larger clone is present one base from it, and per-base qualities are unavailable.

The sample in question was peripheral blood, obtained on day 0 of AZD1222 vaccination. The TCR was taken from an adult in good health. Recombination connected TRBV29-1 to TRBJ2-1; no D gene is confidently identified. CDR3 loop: CVGLIDEQFF. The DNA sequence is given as TGCGTGGGCCTTATCGATGAGCAGTTCTTC.